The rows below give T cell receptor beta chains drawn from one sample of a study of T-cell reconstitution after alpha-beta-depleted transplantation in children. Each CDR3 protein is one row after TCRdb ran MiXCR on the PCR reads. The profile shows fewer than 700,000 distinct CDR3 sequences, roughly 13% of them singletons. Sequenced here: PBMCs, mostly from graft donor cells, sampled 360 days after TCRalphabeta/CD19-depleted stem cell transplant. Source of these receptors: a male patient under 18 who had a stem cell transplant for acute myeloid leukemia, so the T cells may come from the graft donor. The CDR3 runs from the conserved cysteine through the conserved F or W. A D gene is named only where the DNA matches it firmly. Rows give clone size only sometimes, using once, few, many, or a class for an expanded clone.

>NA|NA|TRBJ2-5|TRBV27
CASSPLGDMTHPYF
TGTGCCAGCAGCCCTCTTGGGGACATGACCCATCCGTACTTC
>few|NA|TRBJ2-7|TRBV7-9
CASSLGTALERLYEQYF
TGTGCCAGCAGCTTAGGGACGGCGCTTGAAAGGCTGTACGAGCAGTACTTC
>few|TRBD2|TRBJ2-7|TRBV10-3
CAIRTGTNPREQYF
TGTGCCATCAGAACCGGGACTAACCCCCGGGAGCAGTACTTC
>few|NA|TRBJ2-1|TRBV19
CASSIAGRFLTNEQFF
TGTGCCAGTAGTATAGCCGGACGGTTTCTTACTAATGAGCAGTTCTTC
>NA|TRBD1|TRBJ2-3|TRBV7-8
CASSERQGRQADTQYF
TGTGCCAGCAGCGAAAGACAGGGTCGACAGGCAGATACGCAGTATTTT
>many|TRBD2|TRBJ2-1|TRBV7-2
CASSLGSTGGEQFF
TGTGCCAGCAGCTTAGGTTCCACCGGGGGGGAGCAGTTCTTC
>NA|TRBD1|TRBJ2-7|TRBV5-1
CASSLKTPGTGTYEQYF
TGCGCCAGCAGCTTGAAAACCCCCGGGACAGGAACCTACGAGCAGTACTTC
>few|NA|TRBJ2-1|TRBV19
CASRIGASSYNEQFF
TGTGCCAGTCGAATTGGGGCGAGCTCCTACAATGAGCAGTTCTTC
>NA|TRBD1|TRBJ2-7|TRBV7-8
CASSYRDRASYEQYF
TGTGCCAGCAGCTACCGGGACAGGGCCTCCTACGAGCAGTACTTC
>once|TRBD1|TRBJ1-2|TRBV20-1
CSETGGGYGYTF
TGCAGTGAGACAGGGGGCGGCTATGGCTACACCTTC
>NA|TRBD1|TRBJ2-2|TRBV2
CASNQGQVNTGELFF
TGTGCCAGCAATCAAGGACAGGTGAACACCGGGGAGCTGTTTTTT
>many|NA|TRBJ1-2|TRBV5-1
CASSLGGDITNYGYTF
TGCGCCAGCAGCTTGGGCGGGGACATCACTAACTATGGCTACACCTTC
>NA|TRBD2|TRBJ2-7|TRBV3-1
CASSQVAGFDEQYF
TGTGCCAGCAGCCAAGTAGCGGGGTTTGACGAGCAGTACTTC
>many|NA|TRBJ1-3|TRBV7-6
CASSLKRSPNSGNTIYF
TGTGCCAGCAGCTTAAAGCGGTCCCCGAACTCTGGAAACACCATATATTTT
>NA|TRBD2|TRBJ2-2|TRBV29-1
CSVEVELAAYTGELFF
TGCAGCGTTGAAGTGGAACTAGCGGCCTACACCGGGGAGCTGTTTTTT
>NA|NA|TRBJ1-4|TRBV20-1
CSAETGLGGEKLFF
TGCAGTGCGGAAACAGGGCTTGGAGGTGAAAAACTGTTTTTT